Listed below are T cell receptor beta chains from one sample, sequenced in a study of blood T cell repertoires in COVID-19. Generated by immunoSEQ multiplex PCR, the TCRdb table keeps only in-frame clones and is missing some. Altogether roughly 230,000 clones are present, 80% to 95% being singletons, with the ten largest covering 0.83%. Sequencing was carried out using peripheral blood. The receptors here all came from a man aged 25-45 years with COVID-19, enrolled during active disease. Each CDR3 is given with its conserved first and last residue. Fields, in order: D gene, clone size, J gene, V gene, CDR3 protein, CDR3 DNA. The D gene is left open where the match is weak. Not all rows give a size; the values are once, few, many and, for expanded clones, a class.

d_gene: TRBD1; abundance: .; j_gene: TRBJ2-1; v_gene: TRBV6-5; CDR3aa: CASSSQDRSGINEQFF; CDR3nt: TGTGCCAGCAGTTCCCAGGACAGGTCTGGCATCAATGAGCAGTTCTTC
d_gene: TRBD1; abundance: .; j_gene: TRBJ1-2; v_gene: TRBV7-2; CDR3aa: CASSPRQGGGYTF; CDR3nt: TGTGCCAGCAGCCCGCGACAGGGCGGAGGCTACACCTTC
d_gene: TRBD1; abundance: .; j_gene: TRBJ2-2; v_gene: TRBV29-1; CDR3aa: CSTTGSANTGELFF; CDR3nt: TGCAGCACGACAGGGTCGGCGAACACCGGGGAGCTGTTTTTT
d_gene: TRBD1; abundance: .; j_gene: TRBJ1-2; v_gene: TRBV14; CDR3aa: CASSQGTGEPNYGYTF; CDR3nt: TGTGCCAGCAGCCAGGGGACAGGGGAACCTAACTATGGCTACACCTTC
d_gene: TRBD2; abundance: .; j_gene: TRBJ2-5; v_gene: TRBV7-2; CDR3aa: CASSFGGGETQYF; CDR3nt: TGTGCCAGCAGCTTCGGCGGGGGTGAGACCCAGTACTTC
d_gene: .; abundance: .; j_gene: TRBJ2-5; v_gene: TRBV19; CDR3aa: CASSTHRGGSETQYF; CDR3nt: TGTGCCAGTAGTACCCACAGGGGGGGATCGGAGACCCAGTACTTC
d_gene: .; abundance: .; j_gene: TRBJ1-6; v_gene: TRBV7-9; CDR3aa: CASSLGGNVYNSPLHF; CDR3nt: TGTGCCAGCAGCTTAGGAGGGAACGTCTATAATTCACCCCTCCACTTT
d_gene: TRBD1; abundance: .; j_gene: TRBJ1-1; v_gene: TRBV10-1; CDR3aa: CASSPGTGVTEAFF; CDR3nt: TGCGCCAGCAGTCCCGGGACAGGGGTCACTGAAGCTTTCTTT
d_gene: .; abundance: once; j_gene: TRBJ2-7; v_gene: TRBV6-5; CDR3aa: CASSPFVGNEQYF; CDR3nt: TGTGCCAGCAGCCCATTCGTGGGCAACGAGCAGTACTTC
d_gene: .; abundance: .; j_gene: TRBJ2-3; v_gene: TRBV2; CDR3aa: CASSEGLASDTQYF; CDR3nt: TGTGCCAGCAGTGAAGGCCTAGCTTCAGATACGCAGTATTTT
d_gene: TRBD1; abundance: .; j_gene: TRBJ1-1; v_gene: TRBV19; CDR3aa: CASSSGTGSNTEAFF; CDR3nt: TGTGCCAGTTCCTCCGGGACAGGGTCAAACACTGAAGCTTTCTTT
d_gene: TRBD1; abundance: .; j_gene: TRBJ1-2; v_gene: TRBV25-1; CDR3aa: CASRAGTGLYGYTF; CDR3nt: TGTGCCAGCAGGGCCGGGACAGGCCTCTATGGCTACACCTTC
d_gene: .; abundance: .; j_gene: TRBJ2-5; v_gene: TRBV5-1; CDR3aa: CASTYHRDGETQYF; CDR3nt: TGCGCCAGCACCTATCATCGGGATGGGGAGACCCAGTACTTC
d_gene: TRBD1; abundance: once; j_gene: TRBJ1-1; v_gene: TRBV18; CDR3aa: CASSTQGGNTEAFF; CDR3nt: TGTGCCAGCTCAACGCAGGGGGGGAACACTGAAGCTTTCTTT
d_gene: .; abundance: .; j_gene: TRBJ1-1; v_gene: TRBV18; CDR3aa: CASSPGAYEAFF; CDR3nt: TGTGCCAGCTCACCTGGAGCCTATGAAGCTTTCTTT
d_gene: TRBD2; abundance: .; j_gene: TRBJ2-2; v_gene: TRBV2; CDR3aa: CASSSQGLAGNTGELFF; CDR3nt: TGTGCCAGCAGTTCGCAAGGACTAGCGGGTAACACCGGGGAGCTGTTTTTT
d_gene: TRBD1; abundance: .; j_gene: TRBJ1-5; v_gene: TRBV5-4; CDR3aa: CASSPGQGSNQPQHF; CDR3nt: TGTGCCAGCAGCCCGGGACAGGGCAGCAATCAGCCCCAGCATTTT
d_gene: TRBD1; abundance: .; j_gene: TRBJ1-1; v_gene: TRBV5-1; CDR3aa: CASSLVQGARATEAFF; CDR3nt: TGCGCCAGCAGCTTGGTACAGGGGGCGAGGGCCACTGAAGCTTTCTTT
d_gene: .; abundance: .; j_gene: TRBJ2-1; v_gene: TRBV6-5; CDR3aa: CASSYGGAHTYNEQFF; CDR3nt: TGTGCCAGCAGTTACGGCGGGGCGCACACCTACAATGAGCAGTTCTTC
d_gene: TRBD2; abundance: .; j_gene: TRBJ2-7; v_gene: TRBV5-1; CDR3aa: CASSPTGQRGAYEQYF; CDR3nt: TGCGCCAGCAGCCCAACTGGGCAGCGGGGGGCCTACGAGCAGTACTTC
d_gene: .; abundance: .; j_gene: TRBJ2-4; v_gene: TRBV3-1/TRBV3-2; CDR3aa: CASSQETGSVLAKNIQYF; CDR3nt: TGTGCCAGCAGCCAAGAAACAGGGAGCGTTCTAGCCAAAAACATTCAGTACTTC
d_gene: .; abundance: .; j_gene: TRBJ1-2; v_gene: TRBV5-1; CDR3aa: CASSLEGLGVDGYTF; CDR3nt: TGCGCCAGCAGCTTGGAGGGCTTGGGAGTAGATGGCTACACCTTC
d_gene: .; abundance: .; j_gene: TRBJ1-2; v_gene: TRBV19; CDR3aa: CASSIVGNGYTF; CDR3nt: TGTGCCAGTAGTATAGTCGGGAATGGCTACACCTTC
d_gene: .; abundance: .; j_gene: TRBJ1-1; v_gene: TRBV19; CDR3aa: CASSGTGGLSTEAFF; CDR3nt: TGTGCCAGTAGTGGGACGGGGGGCTTGAGCACTGAAGCTTTCTTT
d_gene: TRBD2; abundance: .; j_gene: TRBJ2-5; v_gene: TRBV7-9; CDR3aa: CASSLGLAGQETQYF; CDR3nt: TGTGCCAGCAGCCTAGGACTAGCGGGGCAAGAGACCCAGTACTTC
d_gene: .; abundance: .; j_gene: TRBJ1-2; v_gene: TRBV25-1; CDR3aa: CASRSQGSQNYGYTF; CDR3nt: TGTGCCAGCAGGTCACAGGGATCTCAGAACTATGGCTACACCTTC
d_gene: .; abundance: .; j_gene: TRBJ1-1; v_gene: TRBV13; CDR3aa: CASSLSQRGTEAFF; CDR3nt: TGTGCCAGCAGCTTATCTCAGAGGGGGACTGAAGCTTTCTTT
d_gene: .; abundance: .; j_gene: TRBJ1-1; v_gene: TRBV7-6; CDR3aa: CASSLHEGGDTEAFF; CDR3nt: TGTGCCAGCAGCTTACATGAGGGGGGGGACACTGAAGCTTTCTTT
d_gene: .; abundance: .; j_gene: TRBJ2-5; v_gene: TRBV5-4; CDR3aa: CASSPGPLVSQETQYF; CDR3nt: TGTGCCAGCAGTCCAGGGCCCCTTGTTTCCCAAGAGACCCAGTACTTC
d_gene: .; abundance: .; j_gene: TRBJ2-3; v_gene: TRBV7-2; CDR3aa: CANKRQQGSLDTQYF; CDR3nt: TGTGCCAACAAGAGGCAACAGGGATCATTGGATACGCAGTATTTT
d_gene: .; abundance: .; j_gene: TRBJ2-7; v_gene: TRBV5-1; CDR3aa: CASSLAGSNEQYF; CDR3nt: TGCGCCAGCAGCTTGGCCGGTAGTAACGAGCAGTACTTC
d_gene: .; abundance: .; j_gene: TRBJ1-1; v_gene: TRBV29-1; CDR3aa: CSVASSLNTEAFF; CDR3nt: TGCAGCGTTGCCTCCAGTTTGAACACTGAAGCTTTCTTT
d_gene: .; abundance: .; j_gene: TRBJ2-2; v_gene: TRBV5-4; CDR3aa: CASSRDTNTGELFF; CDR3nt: TGTGCCAGCAGCCGGGACACGAACACCGGGGAGCTGTTTTTT
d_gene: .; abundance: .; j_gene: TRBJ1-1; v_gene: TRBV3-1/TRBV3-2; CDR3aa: CASSQQGFSTEAFF; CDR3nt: TGTGCCAGCAGCCAGCAGGGGTTCAGCACTGAAGCTTTCTTT
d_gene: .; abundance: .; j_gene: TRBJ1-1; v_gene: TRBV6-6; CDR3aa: CASSREDTEAFF; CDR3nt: TGTGCCAGCAGCCGGGAGGACACTGAAGCTTTCTTT
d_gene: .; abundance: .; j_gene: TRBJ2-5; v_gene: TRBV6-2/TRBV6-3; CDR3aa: CASSSNSNQETQYF; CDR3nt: TGTGCCAGCAGTTCAAACAGTAATCAAGAGACCCAGTACTTC
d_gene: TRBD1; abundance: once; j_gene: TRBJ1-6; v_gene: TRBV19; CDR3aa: CASRPDRGRSPLHF; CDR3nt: TGTGCCAGTAGACCCGACAGGGGACGCTCACCCCTCCACTTT
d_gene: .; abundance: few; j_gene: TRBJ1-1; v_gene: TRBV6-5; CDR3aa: CASSYRNTEAFF; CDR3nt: TGTGCCAGCAGTTATAGGAACACTGAAGCTTTCTTT
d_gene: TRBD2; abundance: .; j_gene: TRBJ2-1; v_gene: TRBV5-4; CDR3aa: CASSPIAGGVDEQFF; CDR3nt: TGTGCCAGCAGCCCGATAGCGGGGGGCGTAGATGAGCAGTTCTTC
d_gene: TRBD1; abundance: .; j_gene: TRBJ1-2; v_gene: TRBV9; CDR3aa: CASRGTGWNYGYTF; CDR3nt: TGTGCCAGCAGGGGGACAGGGTGGAACTATGGCTACACCTTC
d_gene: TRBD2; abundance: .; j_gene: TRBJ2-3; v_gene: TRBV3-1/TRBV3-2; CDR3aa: CASSQVRTSGVGDTQYF; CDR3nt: TGTGCCAGCAGCCAAGTCCGGACTAGCGGGGTTGGAGATACGCAGTATTTT
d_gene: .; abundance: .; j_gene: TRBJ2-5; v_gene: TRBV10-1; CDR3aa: CASSPGHLETQYF; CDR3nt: TGCGCCAGCAGTCCGGGACATTTGGAGACCCAGTACTTC
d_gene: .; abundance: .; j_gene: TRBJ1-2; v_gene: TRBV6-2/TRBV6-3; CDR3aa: CASSYSEGDLYGYTF; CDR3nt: TGTGCCAGCAGTTACTCAGAGGGGGATCTTTATGGCTACACCTTC
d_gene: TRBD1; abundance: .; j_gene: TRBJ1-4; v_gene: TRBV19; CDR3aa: CASSPSGTGHEKLFF; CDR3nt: TGTGCCAGTAGTCCGTCCGGGACAGGGCACGAAAAACTGTTTTTT
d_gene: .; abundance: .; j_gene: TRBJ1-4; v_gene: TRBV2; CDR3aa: CASSVSEPNEKLFF; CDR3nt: TGTGCCAGCAGTGTGTCAGAACCAAATGAAAAACTGTTTTTT
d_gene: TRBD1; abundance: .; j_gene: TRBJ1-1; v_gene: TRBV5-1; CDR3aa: CASSLGDRGLNTEAFF; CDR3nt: TGCGCCAGCAGCTTGGGGGACAGGGGACTGAACACTGAAGCTTTCTTT
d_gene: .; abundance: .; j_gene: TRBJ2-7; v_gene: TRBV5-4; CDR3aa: CASSLGDSGEQYF; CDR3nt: TGTGCCAGCAGCTTGGGGGACTCAGGGGAGCAGTACTTC
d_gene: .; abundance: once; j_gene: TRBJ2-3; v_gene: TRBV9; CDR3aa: CASSVTGDLGTDTQYF; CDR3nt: TGTGCCAGCAGCGTCACCGGGGATCTAGGCACAGATACGCAGTATTTT
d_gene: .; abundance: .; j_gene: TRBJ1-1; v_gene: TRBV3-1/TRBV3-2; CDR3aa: CASSQKNGNTEAFF; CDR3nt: TGTGCCAGCAGCCAAAAAAACGGGAACACTGAAGCTTTCTTT
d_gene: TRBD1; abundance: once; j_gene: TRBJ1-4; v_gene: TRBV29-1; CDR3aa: CSATGTGGASNEKLFF; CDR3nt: TGCAGCGCTACCGGGACAGGGGGCGCATCTAATGAAAAACTGTTTTTT
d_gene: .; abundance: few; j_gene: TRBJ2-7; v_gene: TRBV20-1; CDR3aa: CSGTQDYEQYF; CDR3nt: TGCAGTGGGACTCAGGACTACGAGCAGTACTTC